This entry is about one T cell receptor (beta chain). Relative to the germline gene, one junction end is altered; a read error may explain this. This record belongs to a study of T cell changes during pregnancy in multiple sclerosis. This CDR3 is 14 amino acids long. From germline, CDR1 is MNHEY and CDR2 SVGAGI. Assay: immunoSEQ multiplex PCR; the TCRdb copy retains only in-frame clones and omits some. The sample records around 55,000 clones, 75% to 90% being singletons. The gene calls are TRBV6-5 and TRBJ1-5, with 9 bases lining up with TRBD1. The sequence was collected from a female donor with multiple sclerosis, enrolled in a pregnancy study. This sample comprised CD4+ T cells from peripheral blood mononuclear cells, obtained in the first trimester of pregnancy. The CDR3 here is CAISEDRGVQPQHF. Here the CDR3 DNA reads TGTGCCATCAGTGAGGACAGGGGCGTTCAGCCCCAGCATTTT.